The subject of this entry is one T cell receptor (beta chain). These data are taken from a study of blood T cell repertoires in COVID-19. Overall study: From the United States, Italy and Spain came samples of acute and convalescent COVID-19.

Trimming removed 2 bases from V and 3 bases from J; junction bases left unmatched: 8. The CDR3 covers 17 residues. The germline CDR1 and CDR2 sequences are KGHSH and LQKENI. Assay: immunoSEQ multiplex PCR; the TCRdb copy retains only in-frame clones and omits some. This sample has tens of thousands of clones; 60% to 80% occur once, and the top ten carry approximately 30%. The sequence was obtained from a woman aged 80 or older with acute or convalescent COVID-19. The V and J genes are TRBV18 and TRBJ2-1; 9 nucleotides match TRBD2. The specimen sequenced was peripheral blood. CDR3 sequence: CASSPWGSGRIYNEQFF. CDR3 DNA sequence: TGTGCCAGCTCACCATGGGGTAGCGGGAGAATCTACAATGAGCAGTTCTTC.